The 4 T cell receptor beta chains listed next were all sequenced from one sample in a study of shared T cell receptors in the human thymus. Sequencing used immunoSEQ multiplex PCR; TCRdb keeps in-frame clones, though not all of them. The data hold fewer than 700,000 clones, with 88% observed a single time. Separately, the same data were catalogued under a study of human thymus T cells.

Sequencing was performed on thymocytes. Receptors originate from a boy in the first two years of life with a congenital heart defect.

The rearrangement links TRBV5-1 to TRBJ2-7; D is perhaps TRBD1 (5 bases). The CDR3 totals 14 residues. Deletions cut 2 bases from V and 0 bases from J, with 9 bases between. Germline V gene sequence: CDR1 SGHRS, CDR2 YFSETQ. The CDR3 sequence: CASSLKDNSYEQYF. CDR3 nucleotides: TGCGCCAGCAGCTTAAAGGACAACTCCTACGAGCAGTACTTC.

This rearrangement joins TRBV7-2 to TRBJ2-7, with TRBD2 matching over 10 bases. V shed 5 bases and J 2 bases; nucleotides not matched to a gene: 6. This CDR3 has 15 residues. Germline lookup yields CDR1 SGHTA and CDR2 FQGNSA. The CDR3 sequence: CASSAGTSVTYEQYF. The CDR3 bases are TGTGCCAGCAGCGCCGGGACTAGCGTTACCTACGAGCAGTACTTC.

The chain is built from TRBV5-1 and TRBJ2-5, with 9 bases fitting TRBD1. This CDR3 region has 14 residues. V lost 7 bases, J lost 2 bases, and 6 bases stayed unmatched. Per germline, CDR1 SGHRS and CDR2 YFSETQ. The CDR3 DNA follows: TGCGCCAGCGTAAGAGGACAGGGGCAAGAGACCCAGTACTTC. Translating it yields CASVRGQGQETQYF.

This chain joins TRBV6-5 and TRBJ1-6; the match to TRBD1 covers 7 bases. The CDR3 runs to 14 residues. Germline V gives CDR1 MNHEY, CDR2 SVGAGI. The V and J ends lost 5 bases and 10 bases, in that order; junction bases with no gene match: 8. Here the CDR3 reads CASSDRDRWSPLHF. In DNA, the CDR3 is TGTGCCAGCAGTGACCGGGACAGATGGTCACCCCTCCACTTT.